This T cell receptor (beta chain) was recovered during a study of shared clonotypes between healthy human individuals. Per germline, CDR1 KGHSH and CDR2 LQKENI. V lost 8 bases to trimming and J lost 7 bases, with 11 bases between them. The CDR3 is 11 residues long. Recent vaccinations or acute infections were absent in the healthy HIV-negative adult donors. With respect to this clone: Its antigen is as yet unknown.

In the study's own analysis: There were no quality scores in the junction-only immunoSEQ sequences, so filtering differed. Measured with immunoSEQ multiplex PCR; TCRdb has only the in-frame clones, and not every one. Clone size and the V and J calls come from that table; the DNA yielded D and trimming. Of about 600,000 clones in the sample, about 96% were seen once. Study outcomes and limitations: The study found about 5% of naive CD4 clonotypes shared across a few donors. Although depth was large, rarefaction showed that sequencing of the sorted subsets was incomplete.

Sequenced sample: naive CD4+ T cells sorted from blood. The subset: CD45RA+ positively selected. The sequence came from a woman aged 25-40 years in good health. The rearrangement uses TRBV18 and TRBJ1-1, with D hard to call. The CDR3 DNA reads TGTGCCAGCCTCTCGAGTCATGAAGCTTTCTTT. Its translation: CASLSSHEAFF.